This T cell receptor (beta chain) was recorded in a study of long-term antiretroviral therapy in people with HIV. The wider study: The oldest specimens predate the 2015 immediate-ART recommendation by about a decade.

This clone came up once. Germline CDR1 and CDR2: SGHDN and FVKESK. The CDR3 is 16 residues long. V shed 4 bases and J shed 0 bases, with 13 bases lying between them. Version v3.0 of the immunoSEQ assay was performed at survey level. Assay: immunoSEQ multiplex PCR; the TCRdb copy retains only in-frame clones and omits some. The sample records 35,000 to 45,000 clones, 86% being singletons. The material was unsorted PBMCs, obtained just before starting antiretroviral therapy. The V and J genes are TRBV14 and TRBJ1-3; the D is unclear. The origin of this receptor is a woman under 30 with HIV. CDR3 bases: TGTGCCAGCAGCCGAGCAAGGACCTTCTCTGGAAACACCATATATTTT. It codes for CASSRARTFSGNTIYF.